This passage covers 4 T cell receptor beta chains from one sample sequenced in a study of beta chain features in type 1 diabetes. Expressed TCRB transcripts got sequenced, as all isolated RNA was reverse transcribed. The table came from immunoSEQ multiplex PCR; TCRdb's copy has only in-frame clones and leaves some out. The table shows 300,000 to 350,000 clones, with roughly a fifth occurring only once. The sample was naive CD4+ T cells from blood. All receptors come from a woman between 18 and 29 years old in good health.

The chain couples TRBV15 to TRBJ2-1; 11 nucleotides match TRBD2. CDR3 length: 16 residues. CDR1 is LNHNV and CDR2 is YYDKDF in the germline V gene (reference sequence). Trimming removed 7 bases from V and 4 bases from J; junction bases left unmatched: 9. The CDR3 coding sequence is TGTGCCACCAATCCCTCGGGACTAGCGGCGTACAATGAGCAGTTCTTC. It specifies CATNPSGLAAYNEQFF.

This clone was seen a single time. The V and J genes are TRBV7-9 and TRBJ1-2; TRBD1 agrees at 7 bases. CDR1 is SEHNR, CDR2 FQNEAQ, per germline (reference sequence). The CDR3 has 12 residues. V shed 1 base, J shed 7 bases, and the junction held 0 bases outside the gene matches. The CDR3 nucleotides are TGTGCCAGCAGCTTAGGGACAGGTGGCTACACCTTC. This encodes CASSLGTGGYTF.

This clone was counted only a few times. The V and J genes are TRBV19 and TRBJ2-1; weak D call: TRBD1 (5 bases). This CDR3 spans 15 amino acids. Germline V CDR1 and CDR2: LNHDA, SQIVND (reference sequence). The V end lost 3 bases, the J end lost 7 bases, and 16 bases lay between the germline ends. The CDR3 here is CASSMGAQGRNEQFF. In DNA, the CDR3 is TGTGCCAGTAGTATGGGTGCGCAGGGTCGTAATGAGCAGTTCTTC. Full variable domain (remainder filled in from reference TRBV19 and TRBJ2-1): DGGITQSPKYLFRKEGQNVTLSCEQNLNHDAMYWYRQDPGQGLRLIYYSQIVNDFQKGDIAEGYSVSREKKESFPLTVTSAQKNPTAFYLCASSMGAQGRNEQFFGPGTRLTVL.

This sequence joins TRBV30 and TRBJ2-7; TRBD1 matches at 7 bases. In germline, CDR1 is GTSNPN, CDR2 SVGIG (reference sequence). This CDR3 has 16 amino acids. V shed 2 bases, J shed 0 bases, and the junction held 10 bases outside the gene matches. CDR3 in amino acids: CAWSSPGQPSSYEQYF. CDR3 bases: TGTGCCTGGAGTTCACCGGGACAGCCTAGCTCCTACGAGCAGTACTTC.